Listed below are T cell receptor beta chains from one sample, sequenced in a study of cytomegalovirus exposure and HLA in healthy donors. Method: immunoSEQ multiplex PCR; TCRdb's copy keeps in-frame clones and lacks some. The sample has about 160,000 clones, 70% to 90% seen once; the top ten hold around 5%. Sequencing was performed on PBMCs. Source of these receptors: a woman in her 30s in good health and CMV-seronegative. Each CDR3 is given with its conserved first and last residue. D genes are given only for firm matches. Some rows have no size entry. The others give once, few or many, or a class for an expanded clone.

D gene	clone size	J gene	V gene	CDR3 protein	CDR3 DNA
NA	NA	TRBJ1-2	TRBV30	CAWSVTQGYGYTF	TGTGCCTGGAGTGTAACGCAGGGATATGGCTACACCTTC
NA	NA	TRBJ2-1	TRBV5-1	CAEWRAGAAYNEQFF	TGCGCCGAGTGGAGGGCGGGGGCTGCCTACAATGAGCAGTTCTTC
TRBD1	NA	TRBJ1-5	TRBV19	CASSIAQQGGQPQHF	TGTGCCAGTAGTATAGCCCAGCAGGGGGGCCAGCCCCAGCATTTT
NA	few	TRBJ2-5	TRBV14	CASGNGKGRTQYF	TGTGCCAGCGGAAATGGGAAGGGGCGGACCCAGTACTTC
NA	NA	TRBJ1-3	TRBV6-4	CASMWVHQMGVGNTIYF	TGTGCCAGTATGTGGGTTCATCAGATGGGGGTTGGAAACACCATATATTTT
TRBD1	NA	TRBJ2-3	TRBV5-6	CASSLTGGEHSSTDTQYF	TGTGCCAGCAGCCTAACAGGGGGCGAACACTCTAGCACAGATACGCAGTATTTT
NA	NA	TRBJ1-3	TRBV7-6	CASSSQLQISGNTIYF	TGTGCCAGCAGCTCCCAACTCCAAATCTCTGGAAACACCATATATTTT
TRBD2	NA	TRBJ2-3	TRBV27	CASRLAGGTTDTQYF	TGTGCCAGCAGACTAGCGGGGGGGACCACAGATACGCAGTATTTT
NA	NA	TRBJ2-7	TRBV10-2	CASRGGVAYEQYF	TGCGCCAGCAGGGGTGGGGTAGCCTACGAGCAGTACTTC
NA	NA	TRBJ2-4	TRBV2	CASSYRVNIQYF	TGTGCCAGCAGTTACAGGGTGAACATTCAGTACTTC
NA	NA	TRBJ1-5	TRBV15	CATSRDRGQQPQHF	TGTGCCACCAGCAGAGACCGGGGGCAACAGCCCCAGCATTTT
TRBD2	NA	TRBJ2-7	TRBV5-4	CASSPAPRSGRDEQYF	TGTGCCAGCAGCCCGGCGCCTCGAAGCGGGAGGGACGAGCAGTACTTC
TRBD1	NA	TRBJ2-4	TRBV11-2	CASSLPPDRGGNIQYF	TGTGCCAGCAGCTTACCCCCTGACAGGGGGGGAAACATTCAGTACTTC
NA	NA	TRBJ1-1	TRBV5-6	CASSLGVLTEAFF	TGTGCCAGCAGCTTGGGGGTGCTCACTGAAGCTTTCTTT
NA	NA	TRBJ1-1	TRBV6-1	CAIEPRRMNTEAFF	TGTGCCATCGAGCCCCGACGGATGAACACTGAAGCTTTCTTT
NA	NA	TRBJ1-1	TRBV27	CASSLTGFGNTEAFF	TGTGCCAGCAGTTTAACAGGGTTTGGGAACACTGAAGCTTTCTTT
NA	NA	TRBJ2-7	TRBV29-1	CSAGGGRNEQYF	TGCAGCGCCGGAGGGGGGCGTAACGAGCAGTACTTC
TRBD1	NA	TRBJ1-6	TRBV27	CASSWVGQVNSPLHF	TGTGCCAGCAGTTGGGTGGGACAGGTCAATTCACCCCTCCACTTT
TRBD2	NA	TRBJ2-7	TRBV4-3	CASSQGGLAEEQYF	TGCGCCAGCAGCCAAGGGGGACTAGCTGAAGAGCAGTACTTC
NA	NA	TRBJ2-7	TRBV5-1	CASSLADSSSSYEQYF	TGCGCCAGCAGCTTGGCCGACAGTTCGAGCTCCTACGAGCAGTACTTC
TRBD1	NA	TRBJ1-5	TRBV28	CASRSGTGNQPQHF	TGTGCCAGCAGGTCCGGGACAGGTAATCAGCCCCAGCATTTT
NA	NA	TRBJ2-2	TRBV7-6	CASSLQGPGFGELFF	TGTGCCAGCAGCTTACAGGGCCCTGGTTTCGGGGAGCTGTTTTTT